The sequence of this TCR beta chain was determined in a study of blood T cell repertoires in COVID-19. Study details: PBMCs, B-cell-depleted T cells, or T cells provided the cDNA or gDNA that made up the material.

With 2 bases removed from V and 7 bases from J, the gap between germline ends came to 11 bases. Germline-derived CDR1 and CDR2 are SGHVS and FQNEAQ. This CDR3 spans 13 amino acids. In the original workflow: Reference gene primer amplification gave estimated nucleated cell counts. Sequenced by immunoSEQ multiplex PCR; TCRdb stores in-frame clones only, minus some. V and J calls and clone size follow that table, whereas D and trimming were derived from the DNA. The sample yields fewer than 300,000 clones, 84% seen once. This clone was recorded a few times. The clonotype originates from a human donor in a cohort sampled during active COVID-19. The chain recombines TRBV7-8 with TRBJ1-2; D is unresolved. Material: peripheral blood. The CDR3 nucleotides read TGTGCCAGCAGCTTAAGGGCACTAGGTGGCTACACCTTC. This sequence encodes CASSLRALGGYTF.